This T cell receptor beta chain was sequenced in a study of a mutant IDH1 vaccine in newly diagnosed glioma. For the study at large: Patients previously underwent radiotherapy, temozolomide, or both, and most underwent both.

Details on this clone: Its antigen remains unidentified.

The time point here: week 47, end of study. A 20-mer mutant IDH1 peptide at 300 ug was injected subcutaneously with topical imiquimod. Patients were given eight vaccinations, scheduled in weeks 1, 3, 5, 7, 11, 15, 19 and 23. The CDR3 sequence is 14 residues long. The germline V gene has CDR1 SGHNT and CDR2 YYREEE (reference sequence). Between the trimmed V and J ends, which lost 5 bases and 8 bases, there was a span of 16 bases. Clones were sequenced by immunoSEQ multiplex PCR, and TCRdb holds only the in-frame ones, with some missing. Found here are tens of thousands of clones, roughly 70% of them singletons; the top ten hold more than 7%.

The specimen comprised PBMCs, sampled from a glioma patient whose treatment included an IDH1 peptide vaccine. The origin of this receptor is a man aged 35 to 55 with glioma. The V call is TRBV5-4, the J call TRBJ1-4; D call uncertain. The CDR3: CASSADFKVEKLFF. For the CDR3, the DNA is TGTGCCAGCAGTGCGGATTTTAAAGTAGAAAAACTGTTTTTT.